This is a list of T cell receptor beta chains from one sample in a study of vaccination effects on CD4 cells after COVID-19. These receptors are not linked to any known antigen. Only in-frame clones appear in the TCRdb table, and some are missing; sequencing was by immunoSEQ multiplex PCR. The sample carries some 56,000 clones, roughly 77% recorded once. Sequenced here: CD4+ T cells from PBMCs cultured with HIV peptides, sampled before COVID-19 vaccination. The receptor source for this set is a human donor who had a prior SARS-CoV-2 infection. The CDR3 runs from the conserved cysteine through the conserved F or W. D genes are given only for firm matches. Not every row has a clone size; where given, it reads once, few, many or a size class.

clone_size: .
d_call: TRBD1
v_call: TRBV4-1
j_call: TRBJ1-1
cdr3_aa: CASSQNADRGTEAFF
cdr3_nt: TGCGCCAGCAGCCAAAACGCCGACAGGGGCACTGAAGCTTTCTTT

clone_size: .
d_call: .
v_call: TRBV5-8
j_call: TRBJ2-3
cdr3_aa: CASSQTGQNTDTQYF
cdr3_nt: TGTGCCAGCAGCCAAACGGGACAAAACACAGATACGCAGTATTTT

clone_size: .
d_call: TRBD2
v_call: TRBV5-3
j_call: TRBJ2-2
cdr3_aa: CARSLKLAGKSNTGELFF
cdr3_nt: TGTGCCAGAAGCCTCAAACTAGCGGGGAAATCGAACACCGGGGAGCTGTTTTTT

clone_size: .
d_call: .
v_call: TRBV11-1
j_call: TRBJ2-7
cdr3_aa: CASSLSIYAEQYF
cdr3_nt: TGTGCCAGCAGCTTATCTATTTACGCCGAGCAGTACTTC

clone_size: .
d_call: TRBD2
v_call: TRBV29-1
j_call: TRBJ2-5
cdr3_aa: CSGSGTSQETQYF
cdr3_nt: TGCAGCGGATCCGGGACTAGTCAAGAGACCCAGTACTTC

clone_size: .
d_call: .
v_call: TRBV2
j_call: TRBJ2-7
cdr3_aa: CASSGTNLYEQYF
cdr3_nt: TGTGCCAGCAGTGGCACTAACCTCTACGAGCAGTACTTC

clone_size: .
d_call: .
v_call: TRBV25-1
j_call: TRBJ1-1
cdr3_aa: CASSGFLGGLSNTEAFF
cdr3_nt: TGTGCCAGCAGTGGGTTTTTGGGAGGGTTATCGAACACTGAAGCTTTCTTT

clone_size: .
d_call: .
v_call: TRBV5-8
j_call: TRBJ2-2
cdr3_aa: CASSLRPGAAGELFF
cdr3_nt: TGTGCCAGCAGCTTGCGTCCGGGGGCCGCCGGGGAGCTGTTTTTT

clone_size: .
d_call: .
v_call: TRBV2
j_call: TRBJ1-3
cdr3_aa: CASSEFGNTIYF
cdr3_nt: TGTGCCAGCAGTGAGTTCGGAAACACCATATATTTT

clone_size: .
d_call: .
v_call: TRBV7-3
j_call: TRBJ2-2
cdr3_aa: CASSLGGYTGELFF
cdr3_nt: TGTGCCAGCAGCTTAGGGGGGTACACCGGGGAGCTGTTTTTT

clone_size: .
d_call: .
v_call: TRBV7-8
j_call: TRBJ1-1
cdr3_aa: CASSSGSGPATEAFF
cdr3_nt: TGTGCCAGCAGCTCGGGGTCGGGACCCGCCACTGAAGCTTTCTTT

clone_size: .
d_call: TRBD2
v_call: TRBV7-8
j_call: TRBJ2-2
cdr3_aa: CASSLARLAGGQGPGELFF
cdr3_nt: TGTGCCAGCAGCTTAGCTCGGCTAGCGGGGGGGCAGGGTCCCGGGGAGCTGTTTTTT

clone_size: .
d_call: TRBD1
v_call: TRBV15
j_call: TRBJ1-5
cdr3_aa: CATSRDFGQVNQPQHF
cdr3_nt: TGTGCCACCAGCAGAGATTTTGGACAGGTCAATCAGCCCCAGCATTTT

clone_size: .
d_call: .
v_call: TRBV5-6
j_call: TRBJ2-6
cdr3_aa: CASTPSGANVLTF
cdr3_nt: TGTGCCAGCACTCCATCTGGGGCCAACGTCCTGACTTTC

clone_size: .
d_call: .
v_call: TRBV29-1
j_call: TRBJ2-3
cdr3_aa: CSVGGGVTDTQYF
cdr3_nt: TGCAGCGTGGGGGGCGGGGTCACAGATACGCAGTATTTT

clone_size: .
d_call: TRBD2
v_call: TRBV6-2/TRBV6-3
j_call: TRBJ2-7
cdr3_aa: CASSYGMTSGRLGYEQYF
cdr3_nt: TGTGCCAGCAGTTACGGAATGACTAGCGGGAGGCTCGGGTACGAGCAGTACTTC

clone_size: .
d_call: .
v_call: TRBV18
j_call: TRBJ2-5
cdr3_aa: CASSPPVTLQETQYF
cdr3_nt: TGTGCCAGCTCACCACCGGTGACTCTGCAAGAGACCCAGTACTTC

clone_size: .
d_call: .
v_call: TRBV19
j_call: TRBJ2-7
cdr3_aa: CASTRGGGPYEQYF
cdr3_nt: TGTGCCAGTACCCGTGGGGGAGGTCCTTACGAGCAGTACTTC

clone_size: .
d_call: .
v_call: TRBV5-1
j_call: TRBJ1-6
cdr3_aa: CASSTMGGNDSPLHF
cdr3_nt: TGCGCCAGCAGCACAATGGGAGGGAACGATTCACCCCTCCACTTT

clone_size: few
d_call: .
v_call: TRBV15
j_call: TRBJ1-6
cdr3_aa: CATSRVPGRASPLHF
cdr3_nt: TGTGCCACCAGCAGAGTCCCAGGGAGGGCGTCACCCCTCCACTTT

clone_size: medium-sized
d_call: .
v_call: TRBV3-1/TRBV3-2
j_call: TRBJ2-4
cdr3_aa: CASSQRGYGIQYF
cdr3_nt: TGTGCCAGCAGCCAACGAGGGTATGGCATTCAGTACTTC

clone_size: few
d_call: TRBD2
v_call: TRBV7-2
j_call: TRBJ2-7
cdr3_aa: CASSFRLASVFYEQYF
cdr3_nt: TGTGCCAGCAGTTTCCGACTAGCGTCTGTTTTCTACGAGCAGTACTTC

clone_size: .
d_call: TRBD1
v_call: TRBV2
j_call: TRBJ2-1
cdr3_aa: CASSALLPGTGGYEQFF
cdr3_nt: TGTGCCAGCAGTGCACTACTGCCCGGGACAGGGGGGTATGAGCAGTTCTTC

clone_size: .
d_call: .
v_call: TRBV18
j_call: TRBJ2-7
cdr3_aa: CASSPHPGTHEQYF
cdr3_nt: TGTGCCAGCTCACCCCACCCAGGGACCCACGAGCAGTACTTC

clone_size: .
d_call: .
v_call: TRBV4-3
j_call: TRBJ1-1
cdr3_aa: CASSQWGNTEAFF
cdr3_nt: TGCGCCAGCAGCCAATGGGGGAACACTGAAGCTTTCTTT

clone_size: .
d_call: .
v_call: TRBV18
j_call: TRBJ2-7
cdr3_aa: CASSPRYEQYF
cdr3_nt: TGTGCCAGCTCACCACGATACGAGCAGTACTTC

clone_size: .
d_call: .
v_call: TRBV5-1
j_call: TRBJ2-7
cdr3_aa: CASSLWSASHRDEQYF
cdr3_nt: TGCGCCAGCAGCTTGTGGTCAGCGAGCCACAGGGACGAGCAGTACTTC

clone_size: .
d_call: .
v_call: TRBV4-1
j_call: TRBJ2-2
cdr3_aa: CASSQISNTGELFF
cdr3_nt: TGCGCCAGCAGCCAAATATCGAACACCGGGGAGCTGTTTTTT

clone_size: .
d_call: .
v_call: TRBV6-6
j_call: TRBJ2-7
cdr3_aa: CASRETGRYEQYF
cdr3_nt: TGTGCCAGCAGAGAGACAGGGAGGTACGAGCAGTACTTC

clone_size: few
d_call: .
v_call: TRBV11-2
j_call: TRBJ2-3
cdr3_aa: CASRRGPTTQYF
cdr3_nt: TGTGCCAGCAGACGCGGCCCCACCACGCAGTATTTT

clone_size: .
d_call: .
v_call: TRBV2
j_call: TRBJ2-7
cdr3_aa: CASRSMGEQYF
cdr3_nt: TGTGCCAGCAGATCTATGGGCGAGCAGTACTTC

clone_size: .
d_call: TRBD1
v_call: TRBV9
j_call: TRBJ2-2
cdr3_aa: CASSASDRVPPNAGELFF
cdr3_nt: TGTGCCAGCAGCGCCTCGGACAGGGTTCCCCCGAACGCCGGGGAGCTGTTTTTT

clone_size: .
d_call: .
v_call: TRBV18
j_call: TRBJ2-5
cdr3_aa: CASSPWGIQGRETQYF
cdr3_nt: TGTGCCAGCTCACCCTGGGGAATCCAGGGGCGAGAGACCCAGTACTTC

clone_size: .
d_call: .
v_call: TRBV19
j_call: TRBJ1-1
cdr3_aa: CASSIEVGTEAFF
cdr3_nt: TGTGCCAGTAGTATAGAAGTGGGCACTGAAGCTTTCTTT

clone_size: .
d_call: .
v_call: TRBV10-3
j_call: TRBJ2-7
cdr3_aa: CAIRQPPGGVGTEQYF
cdr3_nt: TGTGCCATCAGGCAGCCCCCCGGGGGTGTGGGGACCGAGCAGTACTTC

clone_size: .
d_call: .
v_call: TRBV5-1
j_call: TRBJ1-1
cdr3_aa: CASKPASMNTEAFF
cdr3_nt: TGCGCCAGCAAACCCGCCTCCATGAACACTGAAGCTTTCTTT

clone_size: .
d_call: TRBD2
v_call: TRBV10-1
j_call: TRBJ2-1
cdr3_aa: CASSTSGLPVYNEQFF
cdr3_nt: TGCGCCAGCTCCACTAGCGGGTTACCAGTATACAATGAGCAGTTCTTC

clone_size: .
d_call: .
v_call: TRBV7-9
j_call: TRBJ2-1
cdr3_aa: CASSLELVGDEQFF
cdr3_nt: TGTGCCAGCAGCTTAGAGCTCGTGGGCGATGAGCAGTTCTTC

clone_size: .
d_call: .
v_call: TRBV11-1
j_call: TRBJ2-4
cdr3_aa: CASSSPGSAKNIQYF
cdr3_nt: TGTGCCAGCAGCTCCCCCGGTTCGGCCAAAAACATTCAGTACTTC

clone_size: few
d_call: .
v_call: TRBV14
j_call: TRBJ1-2
cdr3_aa: CASSQVQRQLETF
cdr3_nt: TGTGCCAGCAGCCAAGTACAGCGGCAGCTTGAAACCTTC

clone_size: .
d_call: .
v_call: TRBV2
j_call: TRBJ2-7
cdr3_aa: CASTRQQIYEQYF
cdr3_nt: TGTGCCAGCACCAGACAACAGATTTACGAGCAGTACTTC

clone_size: .
d_call: .
v_call: TRBV10-3
j_call: TRBJ2-1
cdr3_aa: CAISESWTASSYNEQFF
cdr3_nt: TGTGCCATCAGTGAGTCCTGGACAGCTAGCTCCTACAATGAGCAGTTCTTC

clone_size: .
d_call: .
v_call: TRBV18
j_call: TRBJ2-7
cdr3_aa: CASSPSFGNYEQYF
cdr3_nt: TGTGCCAGCTCACCAAGTTTCGGTAACTACGAGCAGTACTTC

clone_size: .
d_call: .
v_call: TRBV2
j_call: TRBJ1-5
cdr3_aa: CASQQASGNQPQHF
cdr3_nt: TGTGCCAGTCAACAGGCCTCTGGCAATCAGCCCCAGCATTTT

clone_size: .
d_call: TRBD1
v_call: TRBV11-3
j_call: TRBJ1-1
cdr3_aa: CASSPTGWNTEAFF
cdr3_nt: TGTGCCAGCAGCCCGACAGGGTGGAACACTGAAGCTTTCTTT

clone_size: few
d_call: .
v_call: TRBV7-2
j_call: TRBJ1-2
cdr3_aa: CASSLGTSRRRGYTF
cdr3_nt: TGTGCCAGCAGCTTAGGGACCTCCCGGAGGCGAGGCTACACCTTC

clone_size: .
d_call: TRBD1
v_call: TRBV7-2
j_call: TRBJ2-7
cdr3_aa: CASSLGRTGLSYEQYF
cdr3_nt: TGTGCCAGCAGCTTAGGACGGACAGGGTTATCCTACGAGCAGTACTTC

clone_size: .
d_call: .
v_call: TRBV6-5
j_call: TRBJ1-2
cdr3_aa: CASSYNIYPTYGYTF
cdr3_nt: TGTGCCAGCAGTTACAATATCTATCCCACCTATGGCTACACCTTC

clone_size: .
d_call: .
v_call: TRBV19
j_call: TRBJ1-3
cdr3_aa: CASSPGTRAVGTGNTIYF
cdr3_nt: TGTGCCAGTAGTCCCGGGACAAGAGCTGTCGGTACTGGAAACACCATATATTTT

clone_size: .
d_call: .
v_call: TRBV11-2
j_call: TRBJ2-7
cdr3_aa: CASSLITFSYEQYF
cdr3_nt: TGTGCCAGCAGCTTAATTACTTTCTCCTACGAGCAGTACTTC